A single sample is the source of the 25 T cell receptor beta chains below, sequenced in a study of tumor T cells in aggressive B-cell lymphoma. Profiled with immunoSEQ multiplex PCR; TCRdb holds only in-frame clones, not every one. The sample holds 9,000 or so clones, about 88% seen once. What was sequenced was tumor tissue. The receptor source for this set is an adult with diffuse large B cell lymphoma.

The J gene is TRBJ1-4, the V gene TRBV6-5, with D possibly matching TRBD1 (5 bases). V lost 6 bases and J lost 7, with 15 bases in between. The CDR3 sequence is 14 residues long. The germline CDR1 and CDR2 sequences are MNHEY and SVGAGI. The CDR3 sequence is CASRRSLDSEKLFF. CDR3 coding DNA: TGTGCCAGCAGACGTTCCCTAGACAGTGAAAAACTGTTTTTT.

CDR3 nucleotide sequence: TGTGCCAGTAGTCTATCAGGGGCCGGGGAGCAGTACTTC. Its protein product is CASSLSGAGEQYF. The chain carries TRBV19 and TRBJ2-5, with a possible D match to TRBD1 (6 bases). Trimming removed 5 bases at V and 11 bases at J, with 18 bases between. Germline-derived CDR1 and CDR2 are LNHDA and SQIVND (reference sequence). CDR3 length equals 13 residues.

The V and J genes are TRBV6-6 and TRBJ1-1; the match to TRBD1 covers 9 bases. The trim removed 2 bases at V and 4 bases at J, leaving 5 bases unmatched. The CDR3 is 15 residues long. Germline V gene sequence: CDR1 MNHNY, CDR2 SVGAGI (reference sequence). The CDR3 here is CASSYDKTGGTEAFF. CDR3 nucleotides: TGTGCCAGCAGTTACGACAAGACAGGGGGCACTGAAGCTTTCTTT.

This sequence joins TRBV6-1 and TRBJ1-2; 9 positions match TRBD1. The CDR3 consists of 18 residues. Trimming at V came to 0 bases and at J to 8 bases, leaving 16 bases not matched to a gene. Germline V gene lookup returns CDR1 MNHNS and CDR2 SASEGT. CDR3 in DNA: TGTGCCAGCAGTGAAGCGCTCAGGGGACAGGGCTTCCAATCGGGCTACACCTTC. As protein: CASSEALRGQGFQSGYTF.

This chain links TRBV5-1 with TRBJ2-1, with 7 bases fitting TRBD2. The CDR3 has 12 amino acids. Trimming at V came to 0 bases and at J to 9 bases, leaving 0 bases not matched to a gene. The germline V gene has CDR1 SGHRS and CDR2 YFSETQ. The CDR3 sequence is CASSLGGGEQFF. For the CDR3, the DNA is TGCGCCAGCAGCTTGGGGGGGGGTGAGCAGTTCTTC.

The J gene is TRBJ2-3, the V gene TRBV27, with D possibly matching TRBD2 (6 bases). Germline V gives CDR1 MNHEY, CDR2 SMNVEV (reference sequence). V shed 4 bases and J shed 5 bases, with 13 bases lying between them. The CDR3 runs 14 residues. This CDR3 reads CASSYWGGKDTQYF. In DNA, the CDR3 is TGTGCCAGCAGTTATTGGGGAGGAAAAGATACGCAGTATTTT.

This chain uses TRBV5-8 with TRBJ1-5; no clear D. Germline CDR1 SGHTS, CDR2 YDEGEE. The CDR3 has 14 amino acids. V gave up 5 bases and J gave up 0 bases, with 9 bases separating them. The CDR3 is CASRSPYSNQPQHF. DNA for the CDR3: TGTGCCAGCAGATCCCCGTATAGCAATCAGCCCCAGCATTTT.

The chain has TRBV5-1 and TRBJ2-1; weak D call: TRBD2 (5 bases). Trimming removed 4 bases from V and 0 bases from J, with 11 bases in between. The CDR3 consists of 15 residues. Germline values: CDR1 SGHRS, CDR2 YFSETQ. CDR3 bases: TGCGCCAGCAGCCGTACTAGTGACTCCTACAATGAGCAGTTCTTC. The encoded protein is CASSRTSDSYNEQFF.

A word on this clone: The germline gene is not matched at one end of the junction; a read error may be the cause. This chain uses TRBV10-1 with TRBJ2-1; 7 nucleotides line up with TRBD1. The germline gives CDR1 WNHNN, CDR2 SYGVQD (reference sequence). The CDR3 has 14 amino acids. The chain's CDR3 is CVSSSDRAYNEQFF. The CDR3 coding sequence is TGCGTCAGCAGCTCCGACAGGGCCTACAATGAGCAGTTCTTC.

V usage is TRBV27 and J usage is TRBJ1-1, with 7 bases fitting TRBD1. After removal of 5 bases from V and 8 bases from J, the junction contained 8 bases not matched to a gene. The length of the CDR3 is 13 residues. The germline V gene encodes CDR1 MNHEY and CDR2 SMNVEV (reference sequence). In DNA form, the CDR3 reads TGTGCCAGCAGTACGGGGACAGCTACCGAAGCTTTCTTT. Protein sequence: CASSTGTATEAFF.

This clone occurred once. The chain uses TRBV25-1 and TRBJ2-7; D is possibly TRBD1 (5 bases). The CDR3 totals 13 residues. V lost 5 bases and J 2 bases, leaving 10 bases between the germline ends. The germline CDR1 and CDR2 sequences are MGHDK and SYGVNS. The chain's CDR3 is CASSTDSAYEQYF. The CDR3 DNA reads as TGTGCCAGCAGTACCGACAGTGCCTACGAGCAGTACTTC.

This rearrangement joins TRBV5-1 to TRBJ2-6; 7 bases are a match to TRBD1. CDR3 size: 18 residues. The ends lost 3 bases at V and 0 bases at J; junction bases unmatched: 9. Germline V gives CDR1 SGHRS, CDR2 YFSETQ. CDR3 residues: CASSSPGQKISGANVLTF. CDR3 sequence (DNA): TGCGCCAGCAGCTCACCGGGACAGAAGATCTCTGGGGCCAACGTCCTGACTTTC.

The chain joins TRBV6-5 to TRBJ2-7; 7 nucleotides align to TRBD1. J gave up 6 bases and V 0 bases, and 8 bases lay outside the gene matches. The CDR3 is 15 residues long. The germline V gene has CDR1 MNHEY and CDR2 SVGAGI. CDR3 in DNA: TGTGCCAGCAGTTACTCTAGGGACAGAAGGTCCGAGCAGTACTTC. Translating it yields CASSYSRDRRSEQYF.

Turning to this clone: Within the sample, other DNA sequences also encode this same CDR3. The V call is TRBV29-1, the J call TRBJ1-3; weak D call: TRBD1 (6 bases). The germline V and J ends were trimmed by 6 bases and 4 bases, with 16 bases remaining between them. The CDR3 spans 14 residues. The germline V gene encodes CDR1 SQVTM and CDR2 ANQGSEA. CDR3 amino acids: CSVDQDRSGNTIYF. The CDR3 nucleotides are TGCAGCGTCGACCAGGACAGATCAGGAAACACCATATATTTT.

This clone was seen only once. The chain is built from TRBV30 and TRBJ2-1; D possibly corresponds to TRBD1 (6 bases). Trimming shortened V by 0 bases and J by 2 bases, and 8 bases separated the two germline ends. The CDR3 extends over 14 amino acids. Per the germline V gene, CDR1 is GTSNPN and CDR2 is SVGIG (reference sequence). The CDR3 spells CAWSVGGAYNEQFF. Written as DNA, the CDR3 is TGTGCCTGGAGTGTAGGGGGAGCCTACAATGAGCAGTTCTTC.

The rearrangement joins TRBV5-6 to TRBJ2-5; D is possibly TRBD2 (5 bases). V dropped 6 bases and J dropped 1 base, with 10 bases sitting between them. This CDR3 is 13 amino acids long. Germline CDR1 and CDR2: SGHDT and YYEEEE. This chain's CDR3 is CASNPRGQETQYF. The CDR3 nucleotides are TGTGCCAGCAACCCCCGGGGCCAAGAGACCCAGTACTTC.

This clone has only a few counts. The V and J genes are TRBV7-9 and TRBJ2-1; a weak D match, TRBD1 (5 bases). V lost 5 bases to trimming and J lost 0 bases, with 23 bases between them. The germline gives CDR1 SEHNR, CDR2 FQNEAQ (reference sequence). The CDR3 extends over 19 amino acids. This chain's CDR3 is CASSPIPGQEPSSYNEQFF. CDR3 nucleotide sequence: TGTGCCAGCAGCCCCATACCAGGGCAAGAACCCAGCTCCTACAATGAGCAGTTCTTC.

V and J are TRBV14 and TRBJ2-2, with D possibly matching TRBD2 (6 bases). Deletions cut 3 bases from V and 0 bases from J, with 8 bases between. The CDR3 is 15 amino acids. Looked up from germline, CDR1 is SGHDN and CDR2 is FVKESK. CDR3 sequence: CASSHWDSNTGELFF. In DNA, the CDR3 is TGTGCCAGCAGCCATTGGGACTCGAACACCGGGGAGCTGTTTTTT.

This chain connects TRBV11-2 to TRBJ1-5, with TRBD1 matching over 8 bases. This CDR3 has 15 amino acids. Trimming took 3 bases from V and 2 from J; bases not matched to a gene: 3. The germline V gene encodes CDR1 SGHAT and CDR2 FQNNGV. For the CDR3, the DNA is TGTGCCAGCAGCTTTTCGACAGGGGGCAATCAGCCCCAGCATTTT. Translated, it gives CASSFSTGGNQPQHF.

As for this clone: A read error may produce the germline difference seen at one junction end. This specimen includes other DNA sequences encoding the same CDR3. J is TRBJ2-7 and V is TRBV11-1, with D possibly TRBD1 on 5 matching bases. CDR3 length: 11 amino acids. The germline V gene has CDR1 SGHAT and CDR2 FQDESV (reference sequence). The CDR3 protein is CASSLLGHQYF. CDR3 bases: TGCGCCAGCAGCTTATTGGGGCACCAGTACTTC.

DNA of the CDR3: TGTGCCAGCCGGAACAGGGGGCTCTCTGGGGCCAACGTCCTGACTTTC. Protein sequence: CASRNRGLSGANVLTF. The chain combines TRBV27 with TRBJ2-6, with 9 bases that match TRBD1. This CDR3 comprises 16 residues. Germline CDR1 MNHEY, CDR2 SMNVEV (reference sequence). J lost 0 bases, V lost 8 bases, and 5 bases had no gene match.

In its sample, this clone was seen once. V and J are TRBV4-3 and TRBJ1-3, with 8 bases matching TRBD1. The junction had 6 bases not matched to a gene; V was cut back by 1 base and J by 4 bases. The CDR3 contains 16 residues. From germline, CDR1 is LGHNA and CDR2 YSLEER. Written as DNA, the CDR3 is TGCGCCAGCAGCCAAGGCGGACAGGGATTCGGAAACACCATATATTTT. Its translation: CASSQGGQGFGNTIYF.

J is TRBJ2-5 and V is TRBV7-3; 8 nucleotides align to TRBD2. The CDR3 spans 14 residues. Germline lookup yields CDR1 SGHTA and CDR2 FQGTGA. Trimming removed 4 bases from V and 4 bases from J; junction bases left unmatched: 5. CDR3 coding DNA: TGTGCCAGCAGCTCCGGGGGGGGTGGAGAGACCCAGTACTTC. It translates to CASSSGGGGETQYF.

As regards this clone: Other DNA sequences of this sample code for an identical CDR3. The chain recombines TRBV7-8 with TRBJ2-3, with 7 bases fitting TRBD2. The CDR3 is 15 residues long. J was trimmed by 1 base and V by 2 bases; bases with no gene match: 3. Germline V lookup: CDR1 SGHVS, CDR2 FQNEAQ. The CDR3 region is CASSLPAGGTDTQYF. The CDR3 DNA is TGTGCCAGCAGCTTACCGGCGGGGGGCACAGATACGCAGTATTTT.

The gene calls are TRBV6-6 and TRBJ2-5; 8 nucleotides agree with TRBD2. V lost 7 bases, J lost 5 bases, and 12 bases stayed unmatched. This CDR3 spans 15 amino acids. The germline V gene has CDR1 MNHNY and CDR2 SVGAGI (reference sequence). The CDR3 coding sequence is TGTGCCAGCAAGCGGGGGCCCCTGCAATTGGAGACCCAGTACTTC. This translates into CASKRGPLQLETQYF.